This T cell receptor beta chain was sequenced in a study of cytomegalovirus exposure and HLA in healthy donors. Note on this clone: Antigen: not known.

Assay used: immunoSEQ multiplex PCR; TCRdb lists only in-frame clones, some missing. The sample includes fewer than 200,000 clones, 86% of them seen just once. General study results and limits: Usually a TCR sequence was rare, but some public TCRs were found in many donors. The authors listed some 150 TCR beta chains as cytomegalovirus-associated. Both high specificity and high sensitivity reportedly marked the classifier's diagnosis of cytomegalovirus status.

In germline, CDR1 is SGHAT, CDR2 FQNNGV. The CDR3 extends over 15 amino acids. Trimming cost V 1 base and J 0 bases, with 7 bases left between them. Sequencing was performed on PBMCs. The clonotype comes from a man between 18 and 29 years old in good health and CMV-seropositive. The rearrangement uses TRBV11-2 and TRBJ1-3; weak D call: TRBD1 (5 bases). The CDR3 region is CASSLGQSSGNTIYF. The CDR3 DNA reads TGTGCCAGCAGCTTAGGACAGAGCTCTGGAAACACCATATATTTT.